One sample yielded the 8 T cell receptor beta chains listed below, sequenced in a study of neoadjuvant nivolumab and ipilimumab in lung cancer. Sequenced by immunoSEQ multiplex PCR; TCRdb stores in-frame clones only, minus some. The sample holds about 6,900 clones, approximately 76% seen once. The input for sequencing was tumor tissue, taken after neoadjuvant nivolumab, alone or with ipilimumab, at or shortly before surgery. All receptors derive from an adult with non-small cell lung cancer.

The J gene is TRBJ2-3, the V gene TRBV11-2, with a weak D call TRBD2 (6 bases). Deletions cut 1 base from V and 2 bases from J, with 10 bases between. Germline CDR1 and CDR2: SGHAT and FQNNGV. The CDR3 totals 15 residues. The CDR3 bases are TGTGCCAGCAGCTTAGCTGCGGGACCCACAGATACGCAGTATTTT. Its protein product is CASSLAAGPTDTQYF.

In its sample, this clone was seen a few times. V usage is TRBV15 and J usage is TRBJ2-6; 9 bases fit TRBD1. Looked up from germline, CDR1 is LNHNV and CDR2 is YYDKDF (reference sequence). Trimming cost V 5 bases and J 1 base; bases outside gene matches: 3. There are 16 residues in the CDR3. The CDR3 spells CATSGGTGSGANVLTF. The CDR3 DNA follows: TGTGCCACCAGCGGAGGGACAGGGTCTGGGGCCAACGTCCTGACTTTC.

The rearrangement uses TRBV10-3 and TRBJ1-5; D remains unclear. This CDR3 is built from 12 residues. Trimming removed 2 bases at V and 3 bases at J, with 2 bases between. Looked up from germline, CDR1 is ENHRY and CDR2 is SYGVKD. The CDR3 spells CAISEPNQPQHF. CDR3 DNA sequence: TGTGCCATCAGTGAGCCCAATCAGCCCCAGCATTTT.

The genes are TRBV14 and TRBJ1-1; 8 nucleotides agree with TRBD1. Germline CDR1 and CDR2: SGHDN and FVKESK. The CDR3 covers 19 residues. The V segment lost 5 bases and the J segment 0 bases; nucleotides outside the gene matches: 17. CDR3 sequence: CASSSGQGAVSRMNTEAFF. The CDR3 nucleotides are TGTGCCAGCAGCTCAGGGCAGGGGGCTGTGAGTCGGATGAACACTGAAGCTTTCTTT. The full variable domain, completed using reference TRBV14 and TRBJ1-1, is EAGVTQFPSHSVIEKGQTVTLRCDPISGHDNLYWYRRVMGKEIKFLLHFVKESKQDESGMPNNRFLAERTGGTYSTLKVQPAELEDSGVYFCASSSGQGAVSRMNTEAFFGQGTRLTVV.

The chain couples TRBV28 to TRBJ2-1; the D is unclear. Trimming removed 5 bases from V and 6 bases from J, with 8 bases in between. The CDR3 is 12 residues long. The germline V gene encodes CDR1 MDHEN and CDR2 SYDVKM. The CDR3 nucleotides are TGTGCCAGCAGTGGGGAATTCAATGAGCAGTTCTTC. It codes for CASSGEFNEQFF.

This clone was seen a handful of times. For the CDR3, the DNA is TGCGCCAGCAGCACCACATCCAACGAGCAGTACTTC. Translated: CASSTTSNEQYF. This chain joins TRBV5-1 and TRBJ2-7; D not certain. Germline V gives CDR1 SGHRS, CDR2 YFSETQ. Trimming cost V 4 bases and J 5 bases, with 10 bases left between them. This CDR3 region has 12 residues. The variable domain in full, completed from reference TRBV5-1 and TRBJ2-7, reads KAGVTQTPRYLIKTRGQQVTLSCSPISGHRSVSWYQQTPGQGLQFLFEYFSETQRNKGNFPGRFSGRQFSNSRSEMNVSTLELGDSALYLCASSTTSNEQYFGPGTRLTVT.

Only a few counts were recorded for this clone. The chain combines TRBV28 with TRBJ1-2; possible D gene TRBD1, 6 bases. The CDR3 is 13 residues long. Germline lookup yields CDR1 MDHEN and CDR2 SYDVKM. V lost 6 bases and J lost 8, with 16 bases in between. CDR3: CASRNTGSFGYTF. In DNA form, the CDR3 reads TGTGCCAGCAGAAACACAGGGTCGTTCGGCTACACCTTC.

CDR3 region: CASSSHLLGTGELFF. DNA of the CDR3: TGTGCCAGCAGCTCCCATCTATTGGGGACCGGGGAGCTGTTTTTT. This chain connects TRBV5-4 to TRBJ2-2, with no clear D. Germline CDR1 reads SGHNT; CDR2 reads YYREEE (reference sequence). This CDR3 is 15 amino acids long. The V end lost 3 bases, the J end lost 5 bases, and 14 bases lay between the germline ends.